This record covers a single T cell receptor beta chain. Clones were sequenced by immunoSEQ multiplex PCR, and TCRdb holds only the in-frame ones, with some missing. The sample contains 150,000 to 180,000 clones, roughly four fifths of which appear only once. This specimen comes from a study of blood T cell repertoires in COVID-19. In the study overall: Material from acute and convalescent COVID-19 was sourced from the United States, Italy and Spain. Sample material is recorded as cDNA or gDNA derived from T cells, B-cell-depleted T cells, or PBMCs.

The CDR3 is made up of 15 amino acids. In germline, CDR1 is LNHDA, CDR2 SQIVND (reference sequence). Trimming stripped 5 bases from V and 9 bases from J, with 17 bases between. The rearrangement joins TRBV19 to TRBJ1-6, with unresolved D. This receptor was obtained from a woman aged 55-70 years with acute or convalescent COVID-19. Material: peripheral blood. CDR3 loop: CASSLQARVFSPLHF. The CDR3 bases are TGTGCCAGTAGTCTCCAGGCACGAGTTTTTTCACCCCTCCACTTT.